These T cell receptor beta chains were read from a single sample in a study of cytomegalovirus exposure and HLA in healthy donors. Assay used: immunoSEQ multiplex PCR; TCRdb lists only in-frame clones, some missing. The table records about 86,000 clones, around 75% of them present only once. Input material: PBMCs. These receptors were collected from a woman aged 40 to 55 in good health and CMV-seropositive. Each CDR3 is given with its conserved first and last residue. D genes are given only for firm matches. Only part of the rows carry a size: once, few, many, or a class if the clone is expanded.

abundance,v_gene,j_gene,d_gene,CDR3nt,CDR3aa
.,TRBV2,TRBJ1-5,.,TGTGCCAGCAGTGAACCTTATAGCAATCAGCCCCAGCATTTT,CASSEPYSNQPQHF
.,TRBV27,TRBJ2-7,.,TGTGCCAGCAGTTTCTTGAGCAAGCAGTACTTC,CASSFLSKQYF
few,TRBV7-3,TRBJ2-1,.,TGTGCCAGCAGCTTAGACTCACTGAGCTCCTACAATGAGCAGTTCTTC,CASSLDSLSSYNEQFF
.,TRBV28,TRBJ2-7,TRBD2,TGTGCCAGCAGTTATAGCGGGAGAGGACCTTACGAGCAGTACTTC,CASSYSGRGPYEQYF
.,TRBV5-1,TRBJ1-4,.,TGCGCCAGCAGCACGGGGTCGGGAGTTGAAAAACTGTTTTTT,CASSTGSGVEKLFF
.,TRBV2,TRBJ1-2,TRBD1,TGTGCCAGCAGTGAAGTGGACAGGGGACCCGATGGCTACACCTTC,CASSEVDRGPDGYTF
.,TRBV18,TRBJ2-7,.,TGTGCCAGCTCACTGAACAGGGTTTCGAACGTCGAGCAGTACTTC,CASSLNRVSNVEQYF
.,TRBV12-1,TRBJ1-4,.,TGTGCCAGCAGCCCGGGGACCGGAACAGGGGAGGAAAAACTGTTTTTT,CASSPGTGTGEEKLFF
.,TRBV27,TRBJ1-1,.,TGTGCCAGCAGTTTATCGGGGGCCGCGAACACTGAAGCTTTCTTT,CASSLSGAANTEAFF
once,TRBV21-1,TRBJ1-2,.,TGTGCCAGCAGCGAGGAGACAGGGGATGGCTACACCTTC,CASSEETGDGYTF
.,TRBV28,TRBJ1-2,.,TGTGCCAGCATCCACTCCACGGGTATAGGTGGCTACACCTTC,CASIHSTGIGGYTF
few,TRBV7-2,TRBJ1-5,TRBD1,TGTGCCAGCAGCACCCGGACAGGGGGCAGACAGCCCCAGCATTTT,CASSTRTGGRQPQHF
.,TRBV9,TRBJ2-1,TRBD2,TGTGCCAGCAGCGGGACTAGGCATGAGCAGTTCTTC,CASSGTRHEQFF
.,TRBV20-1,TRBJ2-3,.,TGCAGTGCTAGTTACTCAGATACGCAGTATTTT,CSASYSDTQYF
.,TRBV6-1,TRBJ1-5,TRBD1,TGTGCCAGCAGCCCCGGGACAGGGGGACGTCAGCCCCAGCATTTT,CASSPGTGGRQPQHF
.,TRBV19,TRBJ2-7,TRBD1,TGTGCCAGTAGTATATTGGGACAGGGAGGGGACGAGCAGTACTTC,CASSILGQGGDEQYF
.,TRBV5-1,TRBJ2-1,.,TGCGCCAGCGGCGGACAGTCCTCCTACAATGAGCAGTTCTTC,CASGGQSSYNEQFF
once,TRBV19,TRBJ2-7,TRBD1,TGTGCCAGTAGTATAGACGGGACAGGTAACTACGAGCAGTACTTC,CASSIDGTGNYEQYF
few,TRBV7-9,TRBJ2-1,.,TGTGCCAGCAGCCGAGGGGGGGGCTTGAGCTCCTACAATGAGCAGTTCTTC,CASSRGGGLSSYNEQFF
once,TRBV5-1,TRBJ1-1,TRBD1,TGCGCCAGTACCCGGGACAGAACGGATATGGGCACTGAAGCTTTCTTT,CASTRDRTDMGTEAFF
.,TRBV11-2,TRBJ2-7,.,TGTGCCAGCAGCTTAGAAGGCGGCAAGTCCTACGAGCAGTACTTC,CASSLEGGKSYEQYF
.,TRBV2,TRBJ2-5,.,TGTGCCAGCAGTGACGGAGGGACGCTGGTCCTGAAGACCCAGTACTTC,CASSDGGTLVLKTQYF
.,TRBV9,TRBJ1-5,.,TGTGCCAGCAGCGTAGGCGGGGGGGATCAGCCCCAGCATTTT,CASSVGGGDQPQHF
.,TRBV19,TRBJ1-2,TRBD1,TGTGCCAGTAGTTCGACGAAGGGGACAGCCCCCGGTGGCTACGCCTTC,CASSSTKGTAPGGYAF
.,TRBV4-1,TRBJ1-1,.,TGCGCCAGCAGTCGAGAGGACTTGAACACTGAAGCTTTCTTT,CASSREDLNTEAFF
few,TRBV18,TRBJ2-7,TRBD2,TGTGCCAGCTCACCACGGATAGCGGGAGAGGAGCAGTACTTC,CASSPRIAGEEQYF
once,TRBV28,TRBJ1-2,.,TGTGCCAGCACCCCCCCCGGCGGCGCGGCGGGAGATGGCTACACCTTC,CASTPPGGAAGDGYTF
.,TRBV10-3,TRBJ2-7,TRBD2,TGTGCCATCGCCGGACTAGCGGAATCGACCAGGTTTGAGCAGTACTTC,CAIAGLAESTRFEQYF
.,TRBV4-1,TRBJ2-1,TRBD2,TGCGCCAGCAGCCCCGGGACTAGCGATTACAATGAGCAGTTCTTC,CASSPGTSDYNEQFF
.,TRBV11-2,TRBJ1-1,.,TGTGCCAGCAGCTTAGATCTCCCTCAAGCTTTCTTT,CASSLDLPQAFF
once,TRBV7-9,TRBJ2-7,TRBD2,TGTGCCAGCAGCTCTCAGACTAGCGGGGGGTCCTACGAGCAGTACTTC,CASSSQTSGGSYEQYF
.,TRBV5-4,TRBJ2-2,.,TGTGCCAGCAGCTTGGTACAGACGAACACCGGGGAGCTGTTTTTT,CASSLVQTNTGELFF
.,TRBV7-2,TRBJ2-7,TRBD1,TGTGCCAGCAGCTCGTCCCGGGACAGCTACGAGCAGTACTTC,CASSSSRDSYEQYF
once,TRBV11-2,TRBJ2-4,.,TGTGCCAGCAGCTCGGACATTGCCAAAAACATTCAGTACTTC,CASSSDIAKNIQYF
.,TRBV13,TRBJ1-1,.,TGTGCCAGCAGCCCCTCGGGAGGGGCCGGGTTCACTGAAGCTTTCTTT,CASSPSGGAGFTEAFF
few,TRBV18,TRBJ1-2,.,TGTGCCAGCTCACCACAAAATGCAGGCAACTATGGCTACACCTTC,CASSPQNAGNYGYTF
.,TRBV25-1,TRBJ2-3,TRBD2,TGTGCCAGCAGTAGCGGGGGATGGACAGATACGCAGTATTTT,CASSSGGWTDTQYF
.,TRBV4-2,TRBJ2-3,TRBD2,TGTGCCAGCAGCCAGGGGCTAGCGGGGCTAGATACGCAGTATTTT,CASSQGLAGLDTQYF
few,TRBV28,TRBJ1-4,.,TGTGCCAGCAGCCTTCTGGGAGGGCATAAAAAACTGTTTTTT,CASSLLGGHKKLFF
.,TRBV18,TRBJ1-3,.,TGTGCCAGCTCACCACCGGGTCAGCGCTCTGGAAACACCATATATTTT,CASSPPGQRSGNTIYF
few,TRBV28,TRBJ1-4,.,TGTGCCAGCACTGCGGGGGGAAAACTGTTTTTT,CASTAGGKLFF
.,TRBV19,TRBJ2-2,.,TGTGCCAGTAGTCGCGACAGCTACACCGGGGAGCTGTTTTTT,CASSRDSYTGELFF
.,TRBV19,TRBJ1-1,.,TGTGCCAGTAGTATTCGGGGGGCCACTGAAGCTTTCTTT,CASSIRGATEAFF
.,TRBV4-1,TRBJ2-1,.,TGCGCCAGCAGCCAGGAGTCCTACAATGAGCAGTTCTTC,CASSQESYNEQFF
.,TRBV5-4,TRBJ1-2,.,TGTGCCAGCAGCCTGAGGGCAGCAGCTAACTATGGCTACACCTTC,CASSLRAAANYGYTF
once,TRBV9,TRBJ2-2,.,TGTGCCAGCAGCGGCGTTTCCCCCCGGTCCGGGGAGCTGTTTTTT,CASSGVSPRSGELFF
.,TRBV5-1,TRBJ1-4,TRBD1,TGCGCCAGCAGCCCCAAATGGGAGGGACAGGGGCGTCGGAAACTGTTTTTT,CASSPKWEGQGRRKLFF
.,TRBV4-2,TRBJ2-1,.,TGTGCCAGCAGCCACGGGGACTCCGGGGGCTACAATGAGCAGTTCTTC,CASSHGDSGGYNEQFF
.,TRBV7-2,TRBJ2-3,.,TGTGCCAGCAGGGCTAGCGAGTTTCAGCCAGATACGCAGTATTTT,CASRASEFQPDTQYF
.,TRBV18,TRBJ2-5,.,TGTGCCAGCTCCACAGGTCAACAAGAGACCCAGTACTTC,CASSTGQQETQYF
few,TRBV7-9,TRBJ2-7,TRBD1,TGTGCCAGCAGCCAGGACAGGGTGACCCCCTACGAGCAGTACTTC,CASSQDRVTPYEQYF
.,TRBV27,TRBJ2-3,.,TGTGCCAGCAGTCCTTTTCTCAGGGGGGGCACAGATACGCAGTATTTT,CASSPFLRGGTDTQYF